What follows are 27 T cell receptor beta chains derived from one specimen sequenced in a study of cytomegalovirus exposure and HLA in healthy donors. Using immunoSEQ multiplex PCR, the repertoire was profiled, and TCRdb retains in-frame clones only, with some absent. The sample has roughly 120,000 clones; approximately 89% are singletons. Sample: PBMCs. Every receptor here comes from a man between 18 and 29 years old in good health and CMV-seronegative.

The CDR3 region is CASSTEGFSYEQYF. The CDR3 nucleotides are TGCGCCAGCAGCACCGAGGGATTCTCCTACGAGCAGTACTTC. The chain uses TRBV5-1 and TRBJ2-7; D may be TRBD2 (5 bases). The V gene lost 4 bases and the J gene lost 0 bases, with 11 bases spanning the gap. CDR3 length: 14 residues. CDR1 is SGHRS and CDR2 is YFSETQ in the germline V gene.

With regard to this clone: The CDR3 does not end in the conserved phenylalanine or tryptophan, so this is likely a read error. The gene calls are TRBV2 and TRBJ2-7, with 7 bases aligning to TRBD1. Germline CDR1 reads SNHLY; CDR2 reads FYNNEI. Unmatched junction bases numbered 14, after V lost 3 bases and J lost 6 bases. The length of the CDR3 is 16 residues. In nucleotides, the CDR3 is TGTGCCAGCAGTGAGCGGACAGGCAGCCGTCGGCTCGAGCAGTACCTC. The encoded protein is CASSERTGSRRLEQYL.

The chain joins TRBV14 to TRBJ2-1, with 10 bases lining up with TRBD2. Germline V lookup: CDR1 SGHDN, CDR2 FVKESK. V shed 8 bases, J shed 3 bases, and the junction held 1 base outside the gene matches. CDR3 size: 13 residues. The CDR3 protein is CASGTSDYNEQFF. As DNA, the CDR3 is TGTGCCAGCGGGACTAGCGACTACAATGAGCAGTTCTTC.

This clone was observed once. The rearrangement uses TRBV9 and TRBJ2-5; tentative D call: TRBD1 (6 bases). Trimming left V 0 bases short and J 2 bases short, with 11 bases between. The CDR3 is 15 residues long. CDR1 and CDR2 from the germline V gene are SGDLS and YYNGEE. The CDR3, as DNA: TGTGCCAGCAGCGTAGGTCTGGGGGCACAAGAGACCCAGTACTTC. Translated, it gives CASSVGLGAQETQYF.

V gene TRBV12-5 combines with J gene TRBJ2-1; TRBD1 matches 11 bases. The CDR3 spans 16 residues. Per the germline V gene, CDR1 is LGHNT and CDR2 is FRNRAP. Trimming at V came to 3 bases and at J to 7 bases, leaving 8 bases not matched to a gene. DNA of the CDR3: TGTGCTAGTGGTTTTTCGAGGACAGGGGGCACGAATGAGCAGTTCTTC. Encoded protein: CASGFSRTGGTNEQFF.

The chain links TRBV27 to TRBJ2-1; 10 bases fit TRBD1. The CDR3 has 15 residues. CDR1 and CDR2 from the germline V gene are MNHEY and SMNVEV (reference sequence). V was pared by 4 bases and J by 7 bases, with 7 bases of the junction left unmatched. As DNA, the CDR3 is TGTGCCAGCAGTTCTCGGGACAGGGGCCGAAATGAGCAGTTCTTC. Amino acid sequence: CASSSRDRGRNEQFF.

The CDR3 loop is CASSLGTGGGEKLFF. The CDR3 region has the DNA TGTGCCAGCAGTTTGGGAACAGGGGGGGGTGAAAAACTGTTTTTT. The chain joins TRBV27 to TRBJ1-4; TRBD1 matches 8 bases. There are 15 residues in the CDR3. With V trimmed by 3 bases and J by 7 bases, 7 bases remained unmatched. Germline V gene data show CDR1 as MNHEY and CDR2 as SMNVEV (reference sequence).

CDR3 sequence reads: CASRRLRGNTEAFF. The CDR3 DNA reads as TGTGCCAGCAGACGTTTAAGGGGGAACACTGAAGCTTTCTTT. This chain joins TRBV28 and TRBJ1-1; possibly TRBD1 for D (5 bases). V shed 6 bases and J shed 1 base, with 12 bases lying between them. CDR1 MDHEN and CDR2 SYDVKM come from the germline V gene. The CDR3 runs 14 residues.

The J gene is TRBJ2-1, the V gene TRBV6-1; possible D gene TRBD2, 6 bases. CDR3 length equals 15 residues. Trimming stripped 4 bases from V and 1 base from J, with 11 bases between. CDR1 is MNHNS, CDR2 SASEGT, per germline. The CDR3 sequence is CASSGVSGSYNEQFF. CDR3 coding DNA: TGTGCCAGCAGTGGAGTTAGCGGTTCCTACAATGAGCAGTTCTTC.

This chain joins TRBV27 and TRBJ2-7; a weak D match, TRBD2 (7 bases). Germline values: CDR1 MNHEY, CDR2 SMNVEV (reference sequence). The CDR3 is 18 residues long. Trimming took 2 bases from V and 3 from J, leaving 23 bases between them. The CDR3 spells CASSLEGGPAGKYYEQYF. The CDR3 DNA reads as TGTGCCAGCAGTTTAGAAGGGGGGCCAGCGGGAAAATACTACGAGCAGTACTTC.

Only a few counts were recorded for this clone. DNA for the CDR3: TGCGCCAGCCTATCAGGGTCCAATCAGCCCCAGCATTTT. This gives the protein CASLSGSNQPQHF. This sequence joins TRBV10-1 and TRBJ1-5; perhaps TRBD1 as D (5 bases). Germline CDR1 and CDR2: WNHNN and SYGVQD (reference sequence). The CDR3 has 13 amino acids. V was shortened by 8 bases and J by 3 bases, with 11 bases between the two germline ends.

This chain connects TRBV9 to TRBJ2-3, with unresolved D. The length of the CDR3 is 13 residues. Germline assignment: CDR1 SGDLS and CDR2 YYNGEE. The ends were cut back, 0 bases at V and 6 bases at J, with 8 bases in the middle. The CDR3 DNA follows: TGTGCCAGCAGCGTAGCTTTTTCGGATACGCAGTATTTT. Translation gives CASSVAFSDTQYF.

The gene calls are TRBV28 and TRBJ2-2, with 9 bases lining up with TRBD1. The ends lost 4 bases at V and 6 bases at J; junction bases unmatched: 12. Germline V gene sequence: CDR1 MDHEN, CDR2 SYDVKM. The CDR3 totals 17 residues. Here the CDR3 reads CASSSSRRTGEAGELFF. CDR3 DNA sequence: TGTGCCAGCAGTTCCTCCAGAAGGACAGGGGAAGCCGGGGAGCTGTTTTTT.

For the CDR3, the DNA is TGTGCCAGCAGTGATCAGGGGATTAGCACAGATACGCAGTATTTT. Its translation: CASSDQGISTDTQYF. This chain connects TRBV2 to TRBJ2-3, with D perhaps TRBD1 (6 bases). V was trimmed by 3 bases and J by 0 bases, leaving 10 bases between them. This CDR3 is built from 15 residues. Germline-derived CDR1 and CDR2 are SNHLY and FYNNEI.

This chain connects TRBV5-4 to TRBJ2-5, with 8 positions matching TRBD2. With V trimmed by 2 bases and J by 4 bases, 7 bases remained unmatched. Germline values: CDR1 SGHNT, CDR2 YYREEE (reference sequence). The CDR3 totals 15 residues. The CDR3 DNA follows: TGTGCCAGCAGCTTCTCGCGGGGGGTAGGAGAGACCCAGTACTTC. This gives the protein CASSFSRGVGETQYF.

The rearrangement joins TRBV10-1 to TRBJ2-1, with 7 positions matching TRBD1. The junction had 7 bases not matched to a gene; V was cut back by 6 bases and J by 2 bases. The CDR3 covers 15 residues. Germline loops: CDR1 WNHNN, CDR2 SYGVQD (reference sequence). Written as DNA, the CDR3 is TGCGCCAGCAGCCTAGACAGGGAAACCTACAATGAGCAGTTCTTC. Translation gives CASSLDRETYNEQFF.

The V call is TRBV5-1, the J call TRBJ2-1; D unclear. In germline, CDR1 is SGHRS, CDR2 YFSETQ. CDR3 length: 15 residues. The V end lost 0 bases, the J end lost 0 bases, and 7 bases lay between the germline ends. The CDR3 bases are TGCGCCAGCAGCTTGGTACTGAACTCCTACAATGAGCAGTTCTTC. Translated: CASSLVLNSYNEQFF.

The V call is TRBV19, the J call TRBJ1-2; the D is unclear. Germline V gives CDR1 LNHDA, CDR2 SQIVND (reference sequence). V dropped 4 bases and J dropped 2 bases, with 5 bases sitting between them. CDR3 length: 12 amino acids. CDR3 in amino acids: CASSKENYGYTF. The CDR3 nucleotides read TGTGCCAGTAGTAAGGAGAACTATGGCTACACCTTC.

This chain uses TRBV27 with TRBJ1-1; D unclear. The CDR3 consists of 13 residues. Germline V gene sequence: CDR1 MNHEY, CDR2 SMNVEV (reference sequence). V dropped 4 bases and J dropped 0 bases, with 6 bases sitting between them. The CDR3: CASSSTLNTEAFF. CDR3 coding DNA: TGTGCCAGCAGTTCTACCCTGAACACTGAAGCTTTCTTT.

The chain couples TRBV4-1 to TRBJ2-5, with 14 bases identical to TRBD2. V was clipped by 5 bases and J by 2 bases; unmatched bases: 7. Germline CDR1 reads MGHRA; CDR2 reads YSYEKL. The CDR3 extends over 17 amino acids. The CDR3 loop is CASSSRTSGRLQETQYF. CDR3 DNA sequence: TGCGCCAGCAGCTCCCGGACTAGCGGGAGGCTTCAAGAGACCCAGTACTTC.

The rearrangement joins TRBV7-6 to TRBJ1-1, with TRBD1 matching 10 bases. CDR3 length equals 16 residues. Germline assignment: CDR1 SGHVS and CDR2 FNYEAQ. With V trimmed by 5 bases and J by 5 bases, 11 bases remained unmatched. CDR3 region: CASSRLLGTGVTEAFF. CDR3 sequence (DNA): TGTGCCAGCAGCCGTCTCCTGGGGACAGGGGTAACTGAAGCTTTCTTT.

CDR3 nucleotide sequence: TGTGCCAGCAGCCGTAATCACCAAGAGACCCAGTACTTC. Translation gives CASSRNHQETQYF. The V gene is TRBV27, the J gene TRBJ2-5; D not certain. This CDR3 contains 13 residues. V was trimmed by 6 bases and J by 0 bases, leaving 8 bases between them. Germline values: CDR1 MNHEY, CDR2 SMNVEV (reference sequence).

The gene calls are TRBV11-3 and TRBJ1-1; D gene unclear. The CDR3 has 13 amino acids. V lost 1 base, J lost 3 bases, and 6 bases lay in between. Germline-derived CDR1 and CDR2 are SGHNT and YENEEA. The CDR3 sequence is CASSLGEDTEAFF. Here the CDR3 DNA reads TGTGCCAGCAGCTTAGGGGAGGACACTGAAGCTTTCTTT. The variable domain in full, with the rest retrieved from reference TRBV11-3 and TRBJ1-1, is EAGVVQSPRYKIIEKKQPVAFWCNPISGHNTLYWYLQNLGQGPELLIRYENEEAVDDSQLPKDRFSAERLKGVDSTLKIQPAELGDSAVYLCASSLGEDTEAFFGQGTRLTVV.

J is TRBJ1-4 and V is TRBV28; 9 nucleotides agree with TRBD1. Germline-derived CDR1 and CDR2 are MDHEN and SYDVKM. V lost 10 bases and J lost 3; bases outside the gene matches: 9. CDR3 length: 15 amino acids. In DNA form, the CDR3 reads TGTGCCATTCAAGACAGGGGGGAGTCTAATGAAAAACTGTTTTTT. As protein: CAIQDRGESNEKLFF.

The rearrangement links TRBV11-3 to TRBJ1-5, with D maybe TRBD1 (6 bases). Trimming cost V 1 base and J 3 bases, with 13 bases left between them. The CDR3 consists of 16 residues. Germline V gene sequence: CDR1 SGHNT, CDR2 YENEEA. The CDR3 is CASSLGGSGVNQPQHF. The DNA for the CDR3 is TGTGCCAGCAGCTTAGGTGGTTCAGGGGTCAATCAGCCCCAGCATTTT. Looking up the rest from reference TRBV11-3 and TRBJ1-5 gives the full variable domain: EAGVVQSPRYKIIEKKQPVAFWCNPISGHNTLYWYLQNLGQGPELLIRYENEEAVDDSQLPKDRFSAERLKGVDSTLKIQPAELGDSAVYLCASSLGGSGVNQPQHFGDGTRLSIL.

Only one count was recorded for this clone. The rearrangement links TRBV18 to TRBJ1-1, with 8 positions matching TRBD1. There are 13 residues in the CDR3. From germline, CDR1 is KGHSH and CDR2 LQKENI. After removal of 5 bases from V and 1 base from J, the junction contained 0 bases not matched to a gene. CDR3: CASSGQGNTEAFF. CDR3 nucleotides: TGTGCCAGCTCAGGACAGGGGAACACTGAAGCTTTCTTT.

The V call is TRBV4-1, the J call TRBJ1-5; a weak D match, TRBD1 (5 bases). The V and J ends lost 0 bases and 2 bases respectively, with 14 bases between them. CDR1 and CDR2 (germline): MGHRA, YSYEKL. The CDR3 length is 17 residues. The CDR3 nucleotides read TGCGCCAGCAGCCAAGAAGGCGCAGGGATAGGCAATCAGCCCCAGCATTTT. It translates to CASSQEGAGIGNQPQHF.